Following are 12 T cell receptor beta chains from one sample sequenced in a study of shared clonotypes between healthy human individuals. Clones were read by immunoSEQ multiplex PCR, and TCRdb kept only the in-frame ones, dropping some. This table has about a million clones, about 74% appearing once. The sequencing sample was made of memory CD4+ T cells sorted from blood. Subset denoted: CD45RA-negative fraction. These TCRs come from a man aged 18 to 30 in good health.

This sequence joins TRBV7-2 and TRBJ1-3; possible D gene TRBD1, 5 bases. The germline V gene has CDR1 SGHTA and CDR2 FQGNSA. The V end was cut by 5 bases, the J end by 2 bases, with 16 bases between. The CDR3 is made up of 16 amino acids. CDR3 DNA: TGTGCCAGCAGCCCTCTTTTTGGGGCTGCTGGAAACACCATATATTTT. This codes for CASSPLFGAAGNTIYF. Using reference TRBV7-2 and TRBJ1-3 for the parts outside the CDR3, the full variable domain is GAGVSQSPSNKVTEKGKDVELRCDPISGHTALYWYRQSLGQGLEFLIYFQGNSAPDKSGLPSDRFSAERTGGSVSTLTIQRTQQEDSAVYLCASSPLFGAAGNTIYFGEGSWLTVV.

This clone was recorded only once. The chain uses TRBV2 and TRBJ1-2; 9 positions agree with TRBD1. With 7 bases clipped from V and 2 bases from J, the junction kept 5 bases outside the gene matches. CDR1 is SNHLY, CDR2 FYNNEI, per germline. This CDR3 contains 14 residues. The CDR3 coding sequence is TGTGCCAGCAAGAAGGGACAGGGAAACTATGGCTACACCTTC. Its translation is CASKKGQGNYGYTF.

The rearrangement joins TRBV15 to TRBJ2-4; perhaps TRBD1 as D (5 bases). Trimming took off 0 bases at V and 8 bases at J, with 8 bases between the two ends. CDR1 and CDR2 from the germline V gene are LNHNV and YYDKDF (reference sequence). CDR3 size: 13 residues. The CDR3 DNA follows: TGTGCCACCAGCAGAGACCCCAGGGACATTCAGTACTTC. Protein sequence: CATSRDPRDIQYF.

The V gene is TRBV14, the J gene TRBJ2-7; 10 positions agree with TRBD2. The J segment lost 6 bases and the V segment lost 0 bases, leaving 11 bases of the junction unmatched. Per germline, CDR1 SGHDN and CDR2 FVKESK. The CDR3 runs 17 residues. The CDR3 loop is CASSQEGLAGVLGEQYF. DNA of the CDR3: TGTGCCAGCAGCCAAGAAGGCCTAGCGGGAGTGTTAGGCGAGCAGTACTTC.

The V call is TRBV29-1, the J call TRBJ2-5; TRBD1 aligns across 9 bases. Germline V gene data show CDR1 as SQVTM and CDR2 as ANQGSEA. Trimming removed 5 bases from V and 2 bases from J; junction bases left unmatched: 9. CDR3 length: 15 amino acids. CDR3 nucleotide sequence: TGCAGCGTTACCATCGGGACAGGGCCGCAAGAGACCCAGTACTTC. Encoded protein: CSVTIGTGPQETQYF.

CDR3 sequence: CAWSAEEVGGYTF. The DNA of the CDR3 is TGTGCCTGGAGTGCAGAAGAGGTTGGCGGCTACACCTTC. The chain combines TRBV30 with TRBJ1-2; D gene unclear. CDR3 length equals 13 residues. Germline lookup yields CDR1 GTSNPN and CDR2 SVGIG (reference sequence). V lost 1 base to trimming and J lost 8 bases, with 14 bases between them.

The V gene is TRBV4-1, the J gene TRBJ1-5, with a weak D call TRBD1 (6 bases). The CDR3 length is 13 residues. The V end was cut by 4 bases, the J end by 5 bases, with 9 bases between. Germline V lookup: CDR1 MGHRA, CDR2 YSYEKL. The CDR3 region has the DNA TGCGCCAGCAGCCGGAACAGGGATCAGCCCCAGCATTTT. It codes for CASSRNRDQPQHF.

This clone was observed at least ten times. This rearrangement joins TRBV6-1 to TRBJ2-5, with 7 positions matching TRBD1. The CDR3 is 14 residues long. With 5 bases clipped from V and 5 bases from J, the junction kept 8 bases outside the gene matches. Germline CDR1 reads MNHNS; CDR2 reads SASEGT. Here the CDR3 DNA reads TGTGCCAGCAGTCTAAACAGGGGAAGGGAGACCCAGTACTTC. Encoded protein: CASSLNRGRETQYF.

The CDR3 DNA reads as TGTGCCAGCAGCTTAGGGCTAGCGAGGTACGAGCAGTACTTC. Amino acids: CASSLGLARYEQYF. The chain combines TRBV7-2 with TRBJ2-7; possible D gene TRBD2, 6 bases. There are 14 residues in the CDR3. Germline-derived CDR1 and CDR2 are SGHTA and FQGNSA. The ends were cut back, 1 base at V and 4 bases at J, with 11 bases in the middle. Together with reference TRBV7-2 and TRBJ2-7, the CDR3 gives the full variable domain: GAGVSQSPSNKVTEKGKDVELRCDPISGHTALYWYRQSLGQGLEFLIYFQGNSAPDKSGLPSDRFSAERTGGSVSTLTIQRTQQEDSAVYLCASSLGLARYEQYFGPGTRLTVT.

V and J are TRBV5-5 and TRBJ1-1; D remains unclear. CDR3 length: 13 residues. The germline CDR1 and CDR2 sequences are SGHKS and YYEKEE (reference sequence). V lost 8 bases and J 7 bases, leaving 18 bases between the germline ends. CDR3 sequence (DNA): TGTGCCAGTACCCTAAGTGGGCTCGGTGAAGCTTTCTTT. It is translated as CASTLSGLGEAFF.

V is TRBV16 and J is TRBJ2-6, with D perhaps matching TRBD2 (6 bases). CDR1 and CDR2 (germline): KGHSY, FQNENV. The CDR3 sequence is 17 residues long. V shed 6 bases and J shed 0 bases, with 15 bases lying between them. CDR3: CASSGGVRYSGANVLTF. The CDR3 nucleotides are TGTGCCAGCAGTGGCGGGGTTCGCTACTCTGGGGCCAACGTCCTGACTTTC.

The J gene is TRBJ2-2, the V gene TRBV7-9; no firm D call. Germline V gene data show CDR1 as SEHNR and CDR2 as FQNEAQ (reference sequence). This CDR3 has 17 residues. V was shortened by 2 bases and J by 3 bases, with 16 bases between the two germline ends. The CDR3 protein is CASSLTKPLEYTGELFF. The CDR3 DNA follows: TGTGCCAGCAGCTTAACAAAGCCCCTGGAGTACACCGGGGAGCTGTTTTTT.